This T cell receptor (beta chain) was captured by sequencing in a study of CD8+CD57+ T cells in acquired aplastic anemia (dated by TCRdb to the late 2010s). Some background on the complete study: A mean of approximately 2.9 ug of DNA, ranging from about 0.19 to 30 ug, was extracted from sorted CD4+ and CD8+ cells. A CD8+CD57+ expansion meant a frequency higher than the mean frequency seen in healthy subjects. What the study reported, not specific to this receptor: CD8+ Simpson's diversity did not differ significantly between patients and healthy controls (P=0.060). Although 25 to 30 CD8+ CDR3 sequences were shared by patients and controls, these sequences appeared highly expressed in patients and within the immunodominant clones of patients.

V is trimmed back by 5 bases and J by 3 bases, and the junction contains 21 bases that no gene match accounts for. Per the germline V gene, SGHTA is the CDR1 and FQGTGA is the CDR2. The CDR3 spans 19 residues, from the cysteine through the phenylalanine. Only the CDR3 DNA is retained, 57 bases long and in frame from the first base. Genomic DNA served as template for TCR beta VDJ combination and CDR3 sequence profiling. TCR repertoire sequencing was run on an Illumina HiSeq 2000. As for how the authors treated the data: TRBV/TRBJ rearrangement plots, CDR3 size and DJ length profiles, and Simpson's diversity index were used to assess repertoires. The most abundant DNA sequence in the deep sequencing data was defined as the immunodominant clone. CDR3 amino acid sequences were screened for sharing across subjects and compared with published repertoires and the VDJdb database. Through fastp at Q25 and MiXCR, TCRdb rebuilt clones from the public reads, retaining in-frame beta chains. One record per CDR3 amino acid sequence lists the most common genes and DNA. The V and J calls and clone size are TCRdb's, not the authors'. This sample lists fewer than 250,000 distinct CDR3 sequences; around 46% were detected once. Approximately 8% of the sample comes from the top ten.

Expansion of CD8+CD57+ cells had been shown by flow cytometry in the patients chosen for sequencing. Every patient had severe acquired aplastic anemia, diagnosed using the International Study of Aplastic Anemia and Agranulocytosis and Camitta criteria. At the time blood was sampled, none of the patients had received any therapy. In the study, sorted CD4+ and CD8+ blood T cells from patients with severe aplastic anemia and from healthy subjects underwent deep sequencing of TCR repertoires. Patients were enrolled in the USA under clinicaltrials.gov protocols 00001620, 01623167, 00001397, 00071045, 00081523 and 00961064. Ficoll-Paque density gradient centrifugation was used to isolate peripheral blood mononuclear cells. Before DNA extraction, CD4+ and CD8+ T cells were sorted by FACS or by magnetic beads. This clonotype has a count of ten or more. What this receptor recognizes is not known. No base quality values were provided; no much bigger clone lies one nucleotide off.

This chain joins TRBV7-3 to TRBJ2-7; 8 bases in between match TRBD2. The sequenced sample consisted of sorted CD4+, CD8+, or CD8+CD57+ T cells (not recorded which) from PBMCs. The sequence was collected from a human donor with aplastic anemia. In nucleotides, the sequence is TGTGCCAGCAGCCCGGAACCGGAAGATAAAGCGGGAGTCTGCTACGAGCAGTACTTC. It is translated as CASSPEPEDKAGVCYEQYF.